One sample yielded the 14 T cell receptor beta chains listed below, sequenced in a study of cytomegalovirus exposure and HLA in healthy donors. Both 60 Vbeta primers and 13 Jbeta primers went into the PCR. The method was immunoSEQ multiplex PCR; TCRdb's version includes in-frame clones alone and lacks a portion of them. The data contain about 120,000 clones, roughly 80% of them seen just once; the ten biggest clones take up around 1.4%. The material sequenced was PBMCs. These receptors all stem from a woman under 30 in good health and CMV-seronegative.

The rearrangement uses TRBV4-2 and TRBJ2-1, with 7 positions matching TRBD2. Germline V CDR1 and CDR2: LGHNA, YNFKEQ. The CDR3 contains 16 residues. V shed 1 base and J 7 bases; nucleotides not matched to a gene: 10. The CDR3 nucleotides are TGTGCCAGCAGCCAAGGCCCCAGCGGGGTAGAAAATGAGCAGTTCTTC. Protein product: CASSQGPSGVENEQFF.

This chain joins TRBV27 and TRBJ2-3; 8 bases align to TRBD1. From germline, CDR1 is MNHEY and CDR2 SMNVEV (reference sequence). The CDR3 contains 17 residues. J lost 3 bases, V lost 6 bases, and 14 bases had no gene match. Here the CDR3 DNA reads TGTGCCAGCAGGGACAGGGTGGGCGGCAGTCGGACAGATACGCAGTATTTT. Translated, it gives CASRDRVGGSRTDTQYF.

The CDR3 DNA reads as TGTGCCAGCAGCTTAGCCGGGAGCTCTAACTATGGCTACACCTTC. Amino acids: CASSLAGSSNYGYTF. The gene calls are TRBV7-9 and TRBJ1-2, with no clear D. CDR1 is SEHNR, CDR2 FQNEAQ, per germline (reference sequence). The CDR3 sequence is 15 residues long. V was pared by 0 bases and J by 0 bases, with 8 bases between.

This chain links TRBV2 with TRBJ1-1, with D tentatively TRBD1 (6 bases). The germline V and J ends were trimmed by 5 bases and 0 bases, with 10 bases remaining between them. In germline, CDR1 is SNHLY, CDR2 FYNNEI. This CDR3 comprises 14 residues. In DNA form, the CDR3 reads TGTGCCAGCAGTCACAGGGAGCTGAACACTGAAGCTTTCTTT. Its protein product is CASSHRELNTEAFF. Full variable domain (remainder filled in from reference TRBV2 and TRBJ1-1): EPEVTQTPSHQVTQMGQEVILRCVPISNHLYFYWYRQILGQKVEFLVSFYNNEISEKSEIFDDQFSVERPDGSNFTLKIRSTKLEDSAMYFCASSHRELNTEAFFGQGTRLTVV.

The rearrangement joins TRBV18 to TRBJ2-3, with TRBD1 matching over 9 bases. Germline-derived CDR1 and CDR2 are KGHSH and LQKENI. This CDR3 has 14 amino acids. After removal of 3 bases from V and 5 bases from J, the junction contained 3 bases not matched to a gene. The CDR3 sequence is CASSPGQGRDTQYF. In DNA form, the CDR3 reads TGTGCCAGCTCACCGGGACAGGGAAGAGATACGCAGTATTTT.

The chain has TRBV7-6 and TRBJ2-3, with 14 nucleotides matching TRBD2. Losses at the gene ends were 7 bases for V and 2 bases for J; bases not matched to a gene: 14. Germline V gene lookup returns CDR1 SGHVS and CDR2 FNYEAQ. CDR3 length: 19 residues. Written as DNA, the CDR3 is TGTGCCAGCACCCCGGGGGGGACTAGCGGGGGTCTCCACACAGATACGCAGTATTTT. Its translation: CASTPGGTSGGLHTDTQYF.

The chain links TRBV6-5 to TRBJ1-1; D is unresolved. Germline CDR1 MNHEY, CDR2 SVGAGI. The ends were cut back, 6 bases at V and 2 bases at J, with 16 bases in the middle. The CDR3 is 15 amino acids. In nucleotides, the CDR3 is TGTGCCAGCAGCCCTCCTCCTTACATCAACACTGAAGCTTTCTTT. This codes for CASSPPPYINTEAFF.

The genes are TRBV18 and TRBJ1-1; the match to TRBD1 covers 7 bases. Unmatched junction bases numbered 4, after V lost 5 bases and J lost 1 base. The CDR3 consists of 14 residues. Germline assignment: CDR1 KGHSH and CDR2 LQKENI. CDR3: CASSAGTANTEAFF. The CDR3 coding sequence is TGTGCCAGCTCAGCTGGGACAGCGAACACTGAAGCTTTCTTT.

The sample holds one count of this clone. The genes are TRBV6-1 and TRBJ1-4, with D unclear. The ends were cut back, 2 bases at V and 1 base at J, with 8 bases in the middle. The CDR3 spans 15 residues. Germline lookup yields CDR1 MNHNS and CDR2 SASEGT. The CDR3 sequence: CASSESAGTNEKLFF. The DNA of the CDR3 is TGTGCCAGCAGTGAATCCGCGGGAACTAATGAAAAACTGTTTTTT.

This chain links TRBV19 with TRBJ1-6; TRBD1 aligns across 10 bases. CDR1 is LNHDA and CDR2 is SQIVND in the germline V gene (reference sequence). The CDR3 is made up of 15 amino acids. V shed 1 base, J shed 9 bases, and the junction held 3 bases outside the gene matches. The CDR3 region is CASSIGDRGSSPLHF. The CDR3 DNA reads as TGTGCCAGTAGTATAGGGGACAGGGGAAGTTCACCCCTCCACTTT. Drawing the rest from reference TRBV19 and TRBJ1-6, the complete variable domain is DGGITQSPKYLFRKEGQNVTLSCEQNLNHDAMYWYRQDPGQGLRLIYYSQIVNDFQKGDIAEGYSVSREKKESFPLTVTSAQKNPTAFYLCASSIGDRGSSPLHFGNGTRLTVT.

The rearrangement uses TRBV7-7 and TRBJ2-7; D unresolved. The V end lost 1 base, the J end lost 3 bases, and 10 bases lay between the germline ends. The V gene's germline CDR1 is SSHAT and CDR2 FNYEAQ (reference sequence). The CDR3 totals 14 residues. The CDR3 sequence: CASSLGGENYEQYF. CDR3 bases: TGTGCCAGCAGCTTAGGTGGAGAGAACTACGAGCAGTACTTC.

The chain joins TRBV6-4 to TRBJ2-2; 7 bases line up with TRBD2. V shed 8 bases, J shed 7 bases, and the junction held 13 bases outside the gene matches. Germline assignment: CDR1 MRHNA and CDR2 SNTAGT. The length of the CDR3 is 15 residues. The CDR3 here is CASRLRAGEVGELFF. The CDR3 DNA follows: TGTGCCAGCCGCCTCCGGGCGGGAGAAGTCGGGGAGCTGTTTTTT.

The J gene is TRBJ1-1, the V gene TRBV2, with D maybe TRBD1 (5 bases). V was cut by 11 bases and J by 0 bases, with 13 bases left in between. CDR3 size: 13 residues. From germline, CDR1 is SNHLY and CDR2 FYNNEI. The CDR3 protein is CAVYTGLNTEAFF. The CDR3 DNA reads TGTGCCGTATACACAGGTCTGAACACTGAAGCTTTCTTT.

The chain is built from TRBV5-1 and TRBJ1-5, with 10 bases matching TRBD1. After removal of 2 bases from V and 2 bases from J, the junction contained 4 bases not matched to a gene. CDR1 is SGHRS and CDR2 is YFSETQ in the germline V gene. CDR3 length: 16 amino acids. This chain's CDR3 is CASSLSGTGGNQPQHF. The CDR3 nucleotides read TGCGCCAGCAGCTTATCCGGGACAGGGGGCAATCAGCCCCAGCATTTT.